Each of the 20 T cell receptor beta chains below was sequenced from the same sample in a study of OX40 agonist ivuxolimab in advanced cancers. The method was immunoSEQ multiplex PCR; TCRdb's version includes in-frame clones alone and lacks a portion of them. The data show about 80,000 clones, 80% to 90% seen once. This specimen was CD4+ or CD8+ T cells sorted from blood, taken in a trial of the OX40 agonist ivuxolimab. The receptor source for this set is an adult with an advanced solid tumor such as melanoma, head and neck, liver or kidney cancer.

The rearrangement links TRBV5-5 to TRBJ2-4; D perhaps matches TRBD1 (5 bases). CDR1 SGHKS and CDR2 YYEKEE come from the germline V gene (reference sequence). V gave up 0 bases and J gave up 7 bases, with 14 bases separating them. The CDR3 spans 15 residues. This CDR3 reads CASSLAVGQQNIQYF. In nucleotides, the CDR3 is TGTGCCAGCAGCTTGGCCGTGGGGCAGCAGAACATTCAGTACTTC. Full variable domain (remainder filled in from reference TRBV5-5 and TRBJ2-4): DAGVTQSPTHLIKTRGQQVTLRCSPISGHKSVSWYQQVLGQGPQFIFQYYEKEERGRGNFPDRFSARQFPNYSSELNVNALLLGDSALYLCASSLAVGQQNIQYFGAGTRLSVL.

The chain joins TRBV5-1 to TRBJ1-1; TRBD1 matches at 7 bases. Germline V gene sequence: CDR1 SGHRS, CDR2 YFSETQ. V was pared by 3 bases and J by 6 bases, with 14 bases of the junction left unmatched. The CDR3 runs 16 residues. DNA for the CDR3: TGCGCCAGCAGCTCGAAAACCACAGGGGAGAGAGCTGAAGCTTTCTTT. Its translation: CASSSKTTGERAEAFF.

The chain joins TRBV11-2 to TRBJ2-2; D is uncertain. The V end was cut by 3 bases, the J end by 6 bases, with 17 bases between. The CDR3 consists of 16 residues. Looked up from germline, CDR1 is SGHAT and CDR2 is FQNNGV. CDR3 residues: CASSFELKKGAGELFF. The DNA of the CDR3 is TGTGCCAGCAGCTTTGAGTTAAAGAAGGGTGCCGGGGAGCTGTTTTTT. Using reference TRBV11-2 and TRBJ2-2 for the parts outside the CDR3, the full variable domain is EAGVAQSPRYKIIEKRQSVAFWCNPISGHATLYWYQQILGQGPKLLIQFQNNGVVDDSQLPKDRFSAERLKGVDSTLKIQPAKLEDSAVYLCASSFELKKGAGELFFGEGSRLTVL.

The chain couples TRBV6-5 to TRBJ1-1, with D perhaps matching TRBD1 (6 bases). V lost 6 bases and J 4 bases, leaving 18 bases between the germline ends. From germline, CDR1 is MNHEY and CDR2 SVGAGI. This CDR3 region has 15 residues. As DNA, the CDR3 is TGTGCCAGCAGGGGAACACAGGGAAGATCCACTGAAGCTTTCTTT. It specifies CASRGTQGRSTEAFF.

This chain joins TRBV28 and TRBJ1-2; D gene unclear. The ends were cut back, 7 bases at V and 13 bases at J, with 16 bases in the middle. Germline CDR1 reads MDHEN; CDR2 reads SYDVKM. The CDR3 totals 11 residues. This CDR3 is CASNMPGPPTF. The CDR3 DNA follows: TGTGCCAGCAATATGCCGGGTCCCCCCACCTTC.

This clone was seen once. The chain couples TRBV7-2 to TRBJ1-1, with D hard to call. The CDR3 is 14 residues long. Germline assignment: CDR1 SGHTA and CDR2 FQGNSA. V lost 2 bases to trimming and J lost 3 bases, with 10 bases between them. The CDR3 reads CASSLTHRDTEAFF. The CDR3 DNA reads as TGTGCCAGCAGCTTAACTCATAGGGACACTGAAGCTTTCTTT.

This chain connects TRBV6-6 to TRBJ1-6; a possible D gene is TRBD1 (5 bases). This CDR3 has 15 residues. Germline CDR1 reads MNHNY; CDR2 reads SVGAGI (reference sequence). Trimming shortened V by 4 bases and J by 5 bases, and 12 bases separated the two germline ends. The CDR3, as DNA: TGTGCCAGCAGTTCCGGGACCCCTAATAATTCACCCCTCCACTTT. Translated, it gives CASSSGTPNNSPLHF.

This rearrangement joins TRBV27 to TRBJ1-6; 9 bases are a match to TRBD1. The ends lost 2 bases at V and 10 bases at J; junction bases unmatched: 6. Germline V CDR1 and CDR2: MNHEY, SMNVEV (reference sequence). The CDR3 is 15 residues long. CDR3 sequence reads: CASSLGGTGKSPLHF. The CDR3 nucleotides are TGTGCCAGCAGTTTAGGTGGGACAGGGAAATCACCCCTCCACTTT.

The chain carries TRBV18 and TRBJ2-7; TRBD1 matches at 12 bases. Losses at the gene ends were 4 bases for V and 5 bases for J; bases not matched to a gene: 3. Germline values: CDR1 KGHSH, CDR2 LQKENI. The CDR3 length is 14 residues. CDR3 protein: CASSRGTGGNEQYF. The DNA for the CDR3 is TGTGCCAGCTCACGGGGGACAGGGGGCAACGAGCAGTACTTC.

V gene TRBV29-1 combines with J gene TRBJ2-3; 9 nucleotides agree with TRBD2. Germline CDR1 and CDR2: SQVTM and ANQGSEA. The CDR3 loop spans 14 amino acids. V trimming: 5 bases; J trimming: 0 bases; junction bases outside the gene matches: 3. Here the CDR3 reads CSVLAGVSTDTQYF. DNA of the CDR3: TGCAGCGTTTTAGCGGGGGTTAGCACAGATACGCAGTATTTT.

V is TRBV5-5 and J is TRBJ2-7, with D tentatively TRBD1 (6 bases). Germline V lookup: CDR1 SGHKS, CDR2 YYEKEE (reference sequence). There are 17 residues in the CDR3. The V and J ends lost 0 bases and 5 bases respectively, with 21 bases between them. The CDR3 region has the DNA TGTGCCAGCAGCTTGGCAGACCCCGGCAGGGGTTTCGACGAGCAGTACTTC. Translation: CASSLADPGRGFDEQYF.

J is TRBJ1-5 and V is TRBV5-8; D remains unclear. V gave up 6 bases and J gave up 3 bases, with 7 bases separating them. This CDR3 comprises 12 residues. CDR1 and CDR2 (germline): SGHTS, YDEGEE. The CDR3 region is CASTFSNQPQHF. The CDR3 DNA follows: TGTGCCAGCACCTTTTCCAATCAGCCCCAGCATTTT.

This clone was counted a few times. The gene calls are TRBV2 and TRBJ1-2; D unclear. The V end lost 7 bases, the J end lost 3 bases, and 9 bases lay between the germline ends. The CDR3 covers 12 residues. Germline CDR1 and CDR2: SNHLY and FYNNEI. CDR3 sequence reads: CASNNRHYGYTF. The CDR3 DNA reads TGTGCCAGCAACAATAGACACTATGGCTACACCTTC.

This chain links TRBV28 with TRBJ2-1, with D perhaps matching TRBD2 (6 bases). Germline-derived CDR1 and CDR2 are MDHEN and SYDVKM. The V gene lost 6 bases and the J gene lost 6 bases, with 6 bases spanning the gap. This CDR3 is 11 amino acids long. The CDR3 DNA reads as TGTGCCAGCAGCGGGGGCAATGAGCAGTTCTTC. As protein: CASSGGNEQFF.

This chain uses TRBV10-1 with TRBJ2-2; TRBD2 aligns across 7 bases. The CDR3 has 15 residues. The junction had 4 bases not matched to a gene; V was cut back by 0 bases and J by 6 bases. From germline, CDR1 is WNHNN and CDR2 SYGVQD (reference sequence). As DNA, the CDR3 is TGCGCCAGCAGTGAGTCCGGACTAGACCCCGGGGAGCTGTTTTTT. Amino acid sequence: CASSESGLDPGELFF.

The J gene is TRBJ2-7, the V gene TRBV6-5; TRBD2 matches at 8 bases. Per germline, CDR1 MNHEY and CDR2 SVGAGI. Trimming at V came to 6 bases and at J to 0 bases, leaving 7 bases not matched to a gene. The CDR3 loop spans 15 amino acids. CDR3 sequence (DNA): TGTGCCAGCAGCACGGGGGGGCACCGCTCCTACGAGCAGTACTTC. Protein product: CASSTGGHRSYEQYF.

This chain uses TRBV19 with TRBJ2-3; D unresolved. Per germline, CDR1 LNHDA and CDR2 SQIVND (reference sequence). CDR3 length: 15 residues. The V end was cut by 3 bases, the J end by 4 bases, with 14 bases between. CDR3 residues: CASSILTAPADTQYF. DNA for the CDR3: TGTGCCAGTAGTATCCTAACCGCGCCGGCAGATACGCAGTATTTT.

This clone has just a few counts. The J gene is TRBJ1-2, the V gene TRBV6-1, with 7 bases lining up with TRBD1. V lost 7 bases and J lost 8; bases outside the gene matches: 10. Germline CDR1 is MNHNS and CDR2 is SASEGT. The CDR3 totals 13 residues. The CDR3 sequence is CASIGRRGQGYTF. CDR3 nucleotides: TGTGCCAGCATCGGACGAAGGGGGCAAGGCTACACCTTC.

This chain uses TRBV5-6 with TRBJ2-5, with TRBD2 as a possible D gene (5 bases). This CDR3 region has 13 residues. V lost 4 bases to trimming and J lost 7 bases, with 14 bases between them. The germline V gene has CDR1 SGHDT and CDR2 YYEEEE. The CDR3 loop reads CASSRTYFGTQYF. CDR3 nucleotides: TGTGCCAGCAGCAGGACTTATTTCGGGACCCAGTACTTC.

This clone was recorded only once. This chain links TRBV30 with TRBJ2-2, with D uncertain. Germline V gene data show CDR1 as GTSNPN and CDR2 as SVGIG (reference sequence). The CDR3 totals 13 residues. V lost 0 bases to trimming and J lost 3 bases, with 5 bases between them. The CDR3 protein is CAWSVLDTGELFF. CDR3 nucleotide sequence: TGTGCCTGGAGTGTATTGGACACCGGGGAGCTGTTTTTT.